The T cell receptor beta chain described here comes from a study of radiotherapy plus CTLA-4 blockade in lung cancer. The germline V gene encodes CDR1 LNHNV and CDR2 YYDKDF (reference sequence). V was trimmed by 8 bases and J by 8 bases, leaving 12 bases between them. The CDR3 runs 12 residues. The table came from immunoSEQ multiplex PCR; TCRdb's copy has only in-frame clones and leaves some out. The repertoire consists of approximately 89,000 clones, with around 76% occurring once and the leading ten covering 3% to 5%. The sample consisted of peripheral blood, taken from a patient treated with radiotherapy plus ipilimumab. The chain recombines TRBV15 with TRBJ1-4, with D possibly being TRBD1 (5 bases). The origin of this receptor is a human donor with non-small cell lung cancer who had a partial response to radiotherapy plus ipilimumab. Some clones in this sample may be carry-over from other donors' samples. CDR3 sequence (DNA): TGTGCCACCTCAGGGTACGGAGAAAAACTGTTTTTT. Its protein product is CATSGYGEKLFF.